The 2 T cell receptor beta chains below all came from one sample that was sequenced in a study of cytomegalovirus exposure and HLA in healthy donors. It was with 60 Vbeta and 13 Jbeta primers that the PCR ran. The protocol was immunoSEQ multiplex PCR, while the TCRdb copy is restricted to in-frame clones and leaves out a portion. The sample includes approximately 210,000 clones, around 80% of them seen just once. The specimen sequenced was PBMCs. The receptor set was obtained from a woman in her thirties or forties in good health and CMV-seronegative.

The V call is TRBV5-1, the J call TRBJ2-7; 10 positions match TRBD1. Germline V CDR1 and CDR2: SGHRS, YFSETQ. The CDR3 consists of 15 residues. The V segment lost 4 bases and the J segment 6 bases; nucleotides outside the gene matches: 10. The CDR3, as DNA: TGCGCCAGCAGCACTGGACAGGGGGGTTCCGGCGAGCAGTACTTC. Encoded protein: CASSTGQGGSGEQYF. The full variable domain, its missing parts supplied by reference TRBV5-1 and TRBJ2-7, is KAGVTQTPRYLIKTRGQQVTLSCSPISGHRSVSWYQQTPGQGLQFLFEYFSETQRNKGNFPGRFSGRQFSNSRSEMNVSTLELGDSALYLCASSTGQGGSGEQYFGPGTRLTVT.

This chain connects TRBV9 to TRBJ1-1; 7 nucleotides line up with TRBD1. CDR1 and CDR2 (germline): SGDLS, YYNGEE. V was clipped by 3 bases and J by 8 bases; unmatched bases: 22. There are 18 residues in the CDR3. CDR3 sequence: CASSEDPVGRAGGSEAFF. The CDR3 DNA reads as TGTGCCAGCAGCGAGGATCCCGTAGGACGGGCAGGGGGGTCAGAAGCTTTCTTT.